Listed here is a single TCR beta chain. The antigen is undetermined. Unmatched junction bases numbered 7, after V lost 5 bases and J lost 5 bases. There are 15 residues in the CDR3. CDR1 and CDR2 from the germline V gene are SGHNT and YENEEA. Assay used: immunoSEQ multiplex PCR; TCRdb lists only in-frame clones, some missing. The table lists 90,000 to 120,000 clones, under 95% of them singletons, with around 20% in the top ten. The record originates from a study of T cell responses to AZD1222 COVID-19 vaccine. General study findings and limits: Spike-specific TCR breadth and depth were elevated following two AZD1222 doses.

The input for sequencing was peripheral blood, taken on day 0 of AZD1222 vaccination. The TCR sequence derives from an adult in good health. This chain joins TRBV11-3 and TRBJ2-1, with TRBD1 identical over 9 bases. The CDR3 reads CASSPPGQGNNEQFF. The CDR3 region has the DNA TGTGCCAGCAGCCCTCCGGGACAGGGTAACAATGAGCAGTTCTTC.